These 27 T cell receptor beta chains originate from one sample sequenced in a study of cytomegalovirus exposure and HLA in healthy donors. In the PCR, 60 Vbeta and 13 Jbeta primers were used. The method was immunoSEQ multiplex PCR; TCRdb's version includes in-frame clones alone and lacks a portion of them. The sample yields about 170,000 clones, 85% seen once. Sequences were obtained from PBMCs. These TCRs come from a boy aged 2 to 10 in good health and CMV-seronegative.

The chain couples TRBV10-3 to TRBJ1-2, with 9 nucleotides matching TRBD1. The CDR3 length is 15 residues. After removal of 6 bases from V and 5 bases from J, the junction contained 10 bases not matched to a gene. Germline CDR1 is ENHRY and CDR2 is SYGVKD. In nucleotides, the CDR3 is TGTGCCATCAGCGAACTTACAGGGGGCTTGTATGGCTACACCTTC. As protein: CAISELTGGLYGYTF.

The chain joins TRBV28 to TRBJ1-1, with a possible D match to TRBD1 (6 bases). The CDR3 covers 12 residues. Trimming took off 6 bases at V and 8 bases at J, with 13 bases between the two ends. Germline V gene lookup returns CDR1 MDHEN and CDR2 SYDVKM. The CDR3, as DNA: TGTGCCAGCAGACAGGGACGGGGAGAAGCTTTCTTT. Protein sequence: CASRQGRGEAFF.

The rearrangement joins TRBV4-1 to TRBJ2-1; TRBD1 agrees at 9 bases. Per germline, CDR1 MGHRA and CDR2 YSYEKL. V lost 5 bases and J lost 6; bases outside the gene matches: 11. CDR3 size: 16 residues. The CDR3 protein is CASSSHRDRVFNEQFF. The DNA for the CDR3 is TGCGCCAGCAGCTCTCACCGGGACAGGGTTTTCAATGAGCAGTTCTTC.

This chain connects TRBV20-1 to TRBJ2-7; TRBD2 matches 7 bases. Trimming removed 3 bases from V and 5 bases from J; junction bases left unmatched: 1. The CDR3 runs 11 residues. Germline values: CDR1 DFQATT, CDR2 SNEGSKA (reference sequence). As DNA, the CDR3 is TGCAGTGCTAGTGCGGGGGACGAGCAGTACTTC. It codes for CSASAGDEQYF.

This chain links TRBV7-3 with TRBJ2-5, with a possible D match to TRBD2 (7 bases). The CDR3 loop spans 15 amino acids. CDR1 is SGHTA and CDR2 is FQGTGA in the germline V gene. Trimming took off 3 bases at V and 4 bases at J, with 15 bases between the two ends. The CDR3 DNA follows: TGTGCCAGCAGCTTCTCTAGCGGAGGGGGAGAGACCCAGTACTTC. It is translated as CASSFSSGGGETQYF.

V usage is TRBV5-4 and J usage is TRBJ2-1; 10 bases agree with TRBD2. Germline CDR1 reads SGHNT; CDR2 reads YYREEE (reference sequence). V was pared by 3 bases and J by 7 bases, with 7 bases of the junction left unmatched. The CDR3 loop spans 15 amino acids. The CDR3 loop is CASSSSGLAKNEQFF. DNA for the CDR3: TGTGCCAGCAGCTCTTCGGGACTAGCGAAAAATGAGCAGTTCTTC.

V gene TRBV4-1 combines with J gene TRBJ1-6, with no clear D. Trimming shortened V by 0 bases and J by 7 bases, and 10 bases separated the two germline ends. Germline assignment: CDR1 MGHRA and CDR2 YSYEKL. The CDR3 consists of 15 residues. CDR3 DNA: TGCGCCAGCAGCCAAGAAAATGGGCTCAATTCACCCCTCCACTTT. Amino acid sequence: CASSQENGLNSPLHF.

V gene TRBV2 combines with J gene TRBJ1-6, with a weak D call TRBD1 (6 bases). Trimming took off 2 bases at V and 12 bases at J, with 17 bases between the two ends. The CDR3 has 15 amino acids. Germline lookup yields CDR1 SNHLY and CDR2 FYNNEI. The CDR3 reads CASSELIRTEVPLHF. For the CDR3, the DNA is TGTGCCAGCAGTGAATTGATAAGGACAGAAGTACCCCTCCACTTT.

The chain has TRBV6-1 and TRBJ2-7; possible D gene TRBD2, 6 bases. Germline CDR1 MNHNS, CDR2 SASEGT. The CDR3 loop spans 15 amino acids. V dropped 2 bases and J dropped 0 bases, with 11 bases sitting between them. CDR3 nucleotides: TGTGCCAGCAGTGAAAGAATAGCGGCCTCCTACGAGCAGTACGTC. Translated, it gives CASSERIAASYEQYV.

The chain couples TRBV30 to TRBJ2-1; D remains ambiguous. This CDR3 is built from 13 residues. Trimming removed 4 bases from V and 7 bases from J, with 14 bases in between. Looked up from germline, CDR1 is GTSNPN and CDR2 is SVGIG (reference sequence). The CDR3 region has the DNA TGTGCCTGGAATAGTGGAGTCGAGAATGAGCAGTTCTTC. Its translation: CAWNSGVENEQFF.

The V gene is TRBV9, the J gene TRBJ2-3; TRBD2 matches at 8 bases. The CDR3 sequence is 17 residues long. V lost 3 bases to trimming and J lost 2 bases; unmatched junction nucleotides: 11. From germline, CDR1 is SGDLS and CDR2 YYNGEE. The CDR3 loop reads CASSAFSGMTATDTQYF. CDR3 nucleotides: TGTGCCAGCAGCGCCTTTAGCGGGATGACTGCCACAGATACGCAGTATTTT.

In this sample, this clone turned up a few times. The V gene is TRBV2, the J gene TRBJ2-2; D possibly corresponds to TRBD1 (6 bases). The CDR3 contains 14 residues. The germline V gene has CDR1 SNHLY and CDR2 FYNNEI. Deletions cut 3 bases from V and 3 bases from J, with 8 bases between. Here the CDR3 DNA reads TGTGCCAGCAGTGAGGACAGTTACACCGGGGAGCTGTTTTTT. Its translation: CASSEDSYTGELFF.

The J gene is TRBJ2-7, the V gene TRBV28; possible D gene TRBD1, 6 bases. Trimming stripped 5 bases from V and 4 bases from J, with 15 bases between. Germline V gene lookup returns CDR1 MDHEN and CDR2 SYDVKM. The CDR3 is 14 amino acids. The chain's CDR3 is CASSHDRTKYEQYV. The DNA for the CDR3 is TGTGCCAGCAGTCATGACAGGACCAAATACGAGCAGTACGTC.

To note about this clone: The junction and the germline gene differ at one end; a read error may be behind it. V usage is TRBV29-1 and J usage is TRBJ2-1; 9 bases map to TRBD1. Germline V gene sequence: CDR1 SQVTM, CDR2 ANQGSEA. This CDR3 spans 15 amino acids. This chain's CDR3 is CSVEGTGSSYNEQFF. The CDR3, as DNA: TGCAGCGTGGAAGGGACAGGGAGCTCCTACAATGAGCAGTTCTTC.

This chain connects TRBV27 to TRBJ2-4, with 8 bases identical to TRBD2. The CDR3 sequence is 14 residues long. With V trimmed by 5 bases and J by 0 bases, 0 bases remained unmatched. Germline-derived CDR1 and CDR2 are MNHEY and SMNVEV (reference sequence). Here the CDR3 DNA reads TGTGCCAGCAGTCTAGCGGGAGCCAAAAACATTCAGTACTTC. Its translation: CASSLAGAKNIQYF.

The rearrangement joins TRBV28 to TRBJ1-3; D is unclear. V was pared by 3 bases and J by 2 bases, with 8 bases between. Germline CDR1 MDHEN, CDR2 SYDVKM. The CDR3 loop spans 14 amino acids. This chain's CDR3 is CASSFGGTGNTIYF. CDR3 DNA: TGTGCCAGCAGTTTTGGAGGGACTGGAAACACCATATATTTT.

V gene TRBV6-5 combines with J gene TRBJ2-5; 7 bases match TRBD2. The germline CDR1 and CDR2 sequences are MNHEY and SVGAGI. V lost 6 bases and J lost 3; bases outside the gene matches: 4. CDR3 size: 13 residues. The CDR3 loop is CASRRLAEETQYF. In DNA form, the CDR3 reads TGTGCCAGCAGGCGGCTAGCGGAAGAGACCCAGTACTTC.

CDR3 nucleotides: TGTGCCAGTAGTATAGATGGGCCTCTCGGAAAACTGTTTTTT. Translating it yields CASSIDGPLGKLFF. The chain joins TRBV19 to TRBJ1-4; D unresolved. Trimming removed 0 bases at V and 10 bases at J, with 12 bases between. This CDR3 has 14 residues. Per germline, CDR1 LNHDA and CDR2 SQIVND (reference sequence).

This clone was seen only once. The chain is built from TRBV4-1 and TRBJ2-5; D call uncertain. Germline CDR1 and CDR2: MGHRA and YSYEKL. The ends were cut back, 3 bases at V and 1 base at J, with 15 bases in the middle. This CDR3 comprises 16 residues. For the CDR3, the DNA is TGCGCCAGCAGCCATCCCACCGGGTCGGTCCAAGAGACCCAGTACTTC. This encodes CASSHPTGSVQETQYF.

This chain links TRBV7-9 with TRBJ2-3, with D maybe TRBD2 (6 bases). The germline V and J ends were trimmed by 0 bases and 2 bases, with 9 bases remaining between them. This CDR3 region has 15 residues. In germline, CDR1 is SEHNR, CDR2 FQNEAQ (reference sequence). In DNA, the CDR3 is TGTGCCAGCAGCTTAGCCGGGAGTAACACAGATACGCAGTATTTT. It is translated as CASSLAGSNTDTQYF. The whole variable domain, remainder taken from reference TRBV7-9 and TRBJ2-3, is DTGVSQNPRHKITKRGQNVTFRCDPISEHNRLYWYRQTLGQGPEFLTYFQNEAQLEKSRLLSDRFSAERPKGSFSTLEIQRTEQGDSAMYLCASSLAGSNTDTQYFGPGTRLTVL.

This clone was counted once. The rearrangement links TRBV14 to TRBJ2-5; perhaps TRBD1 as D (6 bases). The CDR3 spans 16 residues. Per the germline V gene, CDR1 is SGHDN and CDR2 is FVKESK. Trimming took 2 bases from V and 2 from J, leaving 15 bases between them. The CDR3 nucleotides are TGTGCCAGCAGCCAAAGGGCAGGGGTTCGGCAAGAGACCCAGTACTTC. Translated: CASSQRAGVRQETQYF. Based on the CDR3 plus reference TRBV14 and TRBJ2-5, the full variable domain is EAGVTQFPSHSVIEKGQTVTLRCDPISGHDNLYWYRRVMGKEIKFLLHFVKESKQDESGMPNNRFLAERTGGTYSTLKVQPAELEDSGVYFCASSQRAGVRQETQYFGPGTRLLVL.

This chain links TRBV6-1 with TRBJ2-3, with TRBD2 matching over 11 bases. The junction had 8 bases not matched to a gene; V was cut back by 4 bases and J by 5 bases. The CDR3 extends over 16 amino acids. CDR1 and CDR2 from the germline V gene are MNHNS and SASEGT. As DNA, the CDR3 is TGTGCCAGCAGTGCGACTAGCGGGGCGTGGGGAGATACGCAGTATTTT. Protein sequence: CASSATSGAWGDTQYF.

The genes are TRBV6-1 and TRBJ2-3, with 8 bases identical to TRBD2. Unmatched junction bases numbered 6, after V lost 4 bases and J lost 6 bases. Germline V lookup: CDR1 MNHNS, CDR2 SASEGT. This CDR3 has 14 amino acids. The CDR3 region is CASSVLRTSDTQYF. In nucleotides, the CDR3 is TGTGCCAGCAGTGTGCTCCGGACTAGCGATACGCAGTATTTT.

This clone came up a few times. The rearrangement uses TRBV28 and TRBJ2-7; no definite D call. This CDR3 comprises 14 residues. Germline CDR1 and CDR2: MDHEN and SYDVKM. Trimming took off 3 bases at V and 3 bases at J, with 12 bases between the two ends. CDR3 residues: CASSLARSYYEQYF. CDR3 coding DNA: TGTGCCAGCAGTTTGGCCAGGTCCTACTACGAGCAGTACTTC. Using reference TRBV28 and TRBJ2-7 for the parts outside the CDR3, the full variable domain is DVKVTQSSRYLVKRTGEKVFLECVQDMDHENMFWYRQDPGLGLRLIYFSYDVKMKEKGDIPEGYSVSREKKERFSLILESASTNQTSMYLCASSLARSYYEQYFGPGTRLTVT.

As regards this clone: The same CDR3 can be traced to other DNA sequences in this sample. The chain has TRBV28 and TRBJ1-1; no firm D call. V lost 5 bases and J lost 0, with 10 bases in between. Germline-derived CDR1 and CDR2 are MDHEN and SYDVKM. The CDR3 contains 14 residues. CDR3 DNA sequence: TGTGCCAGCAGTCTAGTCGGGGTGAACACTGAAGCTTTCTTT. Translating gives CASSLVGVNTEAFF.

This sequence joins TRBV7-9 and TRBJ1-1; TRBD1 agrees at 7 bases. Germline V gives CDR1 SEHNR, CDR2 FQNEAQ (reference sequence). The CDR3 spans 13 residues. Trimming cost V 1 base and J 5 bases; bases outside gene matches: 1. In nucleotides, the CDR3 is TGTGCCAGCAGCTTAGTGGGACAGACTGAAGCTTTCTTT. It translates to CASSLVGQTEAFF.

Turning to this clone: The junction departs from the called germline gene at one end, perhaps through a read error. The chain couples TRBV10-3 to TRBJ2-2; no clear D gene. This CDR3 contains 14 residues. Germline CDR1 and CDR2: ENHRY and SYGVKD. This CDR3 reads CAVSGLADTGELFF. CDR3 coding DNA: TGTGCCGTCAGTGGTCTGGCCGACACCGGGGAGCTGTTTTTT.